This T cell receptor beta chain came from a study of T-cell reconstitution after alpha-beta-depleted transplantation in children. This clonotype was observed a few times. The TCRbeta library was prepared with unique molecular identifiers. TCRdb re-derived calls from the PCR reads in MiXCR, one entry per CDR3 protein. This table holds a few hundred thousand distinct CDR3 sequences, 13% found once. The germline V gene encodes CDR1 SQVTM and CDR2 ANQGSEA. The CDR3 runs 13 residues. The V and J ends lost 3 bases and 2 bases respectively, with 10 bases between them. The sequenced sample was PBMCs, obtained from the stem cell graft. The receptor was derived from a human donor who donated a stem cell graft to a child with Fanconi anemia. V and J are TRBV29-1 and TRBJ2-5; the D gene is possibly TRBD2 (6 bases). The CDR3 region has the DNA TGCAGCGTTGAGGGACGGGAGCAAGAGACCCAGTACTTC. Translating it yields CSVEGREQETQYF.